This T cell receptor (beta chain) emerged from a study of blood T cell repertoires in COVID-19. Repertoires were generated with immunoSEQ multiplex PCR, while TCRdb's copy carries only in-frame clones and drops some. Seen here are about 130,000 clones, around 83% observed once, and the top ten hold 15% to 20%. The specimen was PBMCs or T cells enriched from blood (not recorded which). The TCR originated in a man younger than 40 who had recovered from COVID-19.

The CDR3 here is CASSERNRENTEAFF. CDR3 DNA: TGTGCCAGCAGTGAAAGGAACAGGGAGAACACTGAAGCTTTCTTT. The chain combines TRBV6-1 with TRBJ1-1, with D perhaps TRBD1 (6 bases). The V gene lost 2 bases and the J gene lost 1 base, with 11 bases spanning the gap. The CDR3 is made up of 15 amino acids. Germline V gene data show CDR1 as MNHNS and CDR2 as SASEGT.